This TCR beta chain was documented in a study of CD8+ T cells in alopecia areata. Turning to the study itself: Twice daily, treated patients received 5 to 10 mg of oral tofacitinib.

Study-wide findings and caveats: Normal skin contains resident alphabeta T cells, and these are also sequenced in scalp samples. Especially in alopecia totalis/universalis, lesional scalp showed greater clonality than normal scalp did. Mice gave a clearer picture of TCR sharing than patients did, possibly for HLA-related reasons.

There are 15 residues in the CDR3. Trimming removed 6 bases from V and 1 base from J; junction bases left unmatched: 7. The germline V gene encodes CDR1 SGHRS and CDR2 YFSETQ. On this clone: What it recognizes is unknown.

Isolated RNA was reverse transcribed into cDNA used as the sequencing template. The data were produced by immunoSEQ multiplex PCR, yet TCRdb's version contains in-frame clones alone and is incomplete. The sample has about 130,000 clones, about 50% seen once; the top ten hold roughly a sixth. The sequencing used CD8+ T cells sorted from blood, collected at week 0. The receptor's source is a human donor with alopecia areata. The chain combines TRBV5-1 with TRBJ1-1; TRBD1 agrees at 9 bases. The CDR3 sequence: CASKNSDRGNTEAFF. The CDR3 DNA follows: TGCGCCAGCAAGAATTCGGACAGGGGGAACACTGAAGCTTTCTTT.